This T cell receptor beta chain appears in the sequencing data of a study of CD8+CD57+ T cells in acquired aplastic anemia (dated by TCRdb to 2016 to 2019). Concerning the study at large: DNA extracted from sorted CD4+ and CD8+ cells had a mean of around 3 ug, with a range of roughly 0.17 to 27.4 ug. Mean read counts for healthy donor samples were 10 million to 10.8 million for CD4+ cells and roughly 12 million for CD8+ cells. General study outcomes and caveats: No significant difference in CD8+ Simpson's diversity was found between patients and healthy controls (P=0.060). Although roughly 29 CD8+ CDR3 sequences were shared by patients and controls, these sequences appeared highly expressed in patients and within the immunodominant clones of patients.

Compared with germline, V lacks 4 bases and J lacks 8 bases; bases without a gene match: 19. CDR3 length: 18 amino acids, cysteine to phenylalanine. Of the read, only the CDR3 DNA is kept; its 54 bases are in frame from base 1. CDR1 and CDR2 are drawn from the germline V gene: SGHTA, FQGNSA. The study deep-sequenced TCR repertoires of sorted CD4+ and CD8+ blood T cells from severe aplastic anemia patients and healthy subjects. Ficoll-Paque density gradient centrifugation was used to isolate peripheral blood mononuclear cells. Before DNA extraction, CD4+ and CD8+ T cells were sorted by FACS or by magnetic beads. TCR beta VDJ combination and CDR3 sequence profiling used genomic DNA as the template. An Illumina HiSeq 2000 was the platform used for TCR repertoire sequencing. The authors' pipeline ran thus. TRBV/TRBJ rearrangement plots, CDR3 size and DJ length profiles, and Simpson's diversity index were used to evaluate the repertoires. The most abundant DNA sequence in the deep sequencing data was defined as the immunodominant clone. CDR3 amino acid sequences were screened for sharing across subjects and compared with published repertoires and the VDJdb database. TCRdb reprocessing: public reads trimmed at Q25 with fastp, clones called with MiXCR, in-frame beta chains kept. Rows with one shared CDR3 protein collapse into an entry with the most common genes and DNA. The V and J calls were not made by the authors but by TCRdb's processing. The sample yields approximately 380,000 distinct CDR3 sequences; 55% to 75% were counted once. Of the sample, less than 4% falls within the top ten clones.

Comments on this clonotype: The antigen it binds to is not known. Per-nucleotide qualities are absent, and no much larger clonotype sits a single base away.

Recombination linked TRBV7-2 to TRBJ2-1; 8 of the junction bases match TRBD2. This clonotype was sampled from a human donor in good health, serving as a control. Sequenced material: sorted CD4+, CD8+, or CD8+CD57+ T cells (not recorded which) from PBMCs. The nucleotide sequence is TGTGCCAGCAGCTCAGCCCCCGTGACGACGGGGGGGCGGGATGAGCAGTTCTTC. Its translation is CASSSAPVTTGGRDEQFF.